This is a list of T cell receptor beta chains from one sample in a study of blood T cell repertoires in COVID-19. Repertoires were generated with immunoSEQ multiplex PCR, while TCRdb's copy carries only in-frame clones and drops some. This table holds about 240,000 clones, about 80% found once. Material: peripheral blood. All receptors derive from a woman aged 80 or over with acute or convalescent COVID-19. Each CDR3 is given with its conserved first and last residue. D genes are given only for firm matches.

CDR3aa: CASSHYVDSRYGYTF; j_gene: TRBJ1-2; d_gene: -; v_gene: TRBV3-1/TRBV3-2
CDR3aa: CASSVTGGGNEQFF; j_gene: TRBJ2-1; d_gene: TRBD2; v_gene: TRBV2
CDR3aa: CASSEAGRDNQPQHF; j_gene: TRBJ1-5; d_gene: -; v_gene: TRBV2
CDR3aa: CASSPTGGSDTQYF; j_gene: TRBJ2-3; d_gene: -; v_gene: TRBV18
CDR3aa: CASSLGQGAAEQYF; j_gene: TRBJ2-7; d_gene: TRBD1; v_gene: TRBV5-5
CDR3aa: CASSLLRDRGNYGYTF; j_gene: TRBJ1-2; d_gene: TRBD1; v_gene: TRBV7-9
CDR3aa: CASSQVWQGNSPLHF; j_gene: TRBJ1-6; d_gene: -; v_gene: TRBV4-2
CDR3aa: CASSQGGQRTDTQYF; j_gene: TRBJ2-3; d_gene: -; v_gene: TRBV4-3
CDR3aa: CASSFTGGNTGELFF; j_gene: TRBJ2-2; d_gene: TRBD1; v_gene: TRBV11-2
CDR3aa: CAQAPGTEAFF; j_gene: TRBJ1-1; d_gene: -; v_gene: TRBV30
CDR3aa: CSSRAQVSPITQYF; j_gene: TRBJ2-3; d_gene: -; v_gene: TRBV2
CDR3aa: CATSSLLNTQYF; j_gene: TRBJ2-3; d_gene: -; v_gene: TRBV15
CDR3aa: CASSELNRGGYTF; j_gene: TRBJ1-2; d_gene: TRBD1; v_gene: TRBV2
CDR3aa: CASSFASRTSTDTQYF; j_gene: TRBJ2-3; d_gene: -; v_gene: TRBV5-5
CDR3aa: CASSPPPGSGGEFSTDTQYF; j_gene: TRBJ2-3; d_gene: TRBD2; v_gene: TRBV3-1/TRBV3-2
CDR3aa: CATSIFSGGNEQFF; j_gene: TRBJ2-1; d_gene: TRBD2; v_gene: TRBV15
CDR3aa: CASSQQGVDGYTF; j_gene: TRBJ1-2; d_gene: -; v_gene: TRBV4-1
CDR3aa: CASSQGGGNSGNTIYF; j_gene: TRBJ1-3; d_gene: -; v_gene: TRBV3-1/TRBV3-2
CDR3aa: CASSLGTGYEQYF; j_gene: TRBJ2-7; d_gene: -; v_gene: TRBV27
CDR3aa: CASSLAGGYHYEQYF; j_gene: TRBJ2-7; d_gene: TRBD2; v_gene: TRBV27
CDR3aa: CASSYSNSILNTEAFF; j_gene: TRBJ1-1; d_gene: -; v_gene: TRBV6-5
CDR3aa: CASSLTGDNNSPLHF; j_gene: TRBJ1-6; d_gene: TRBD1; v_gene: TRBV7-2
CDR3aa: CASSLGGGKANYGYTF; j_gene: TRBJ1-2; d_gene: -; v_gene: TRBV5-4
CDR3aa: CATSPSGRGGTGELFF; j_gene: TRBJ2-2; d_gene: TRBD2; v_gene: TRBV15
CDR3aa: CASSLEPSGRTTDTQYF; j_gene: TRBJ2-3; d_gene: TRBD2; v_gene: TRBV5-4
CDR3aa: CASSPRQGRGNEQFF; j_gene: TRBJ2-1; d_gene: TRBD1; v_gene: TRBV18
CDR3aa: CASSSAGGSYNEQFF; j_gene: TRBJ2-1; d_gene: TRBD2; v_gene: TRBV7-2
CDR3aa: CASSQVPSGMSYNEQFF; j_gene: TRBJ2-1; d_gene: TRBD2; v_gene: TRBV4-1
CDR3aa: CASKGTNEKLFF; j_gene: TRBJ1-4; d_gene: -; v_gene: TRBV19
CDR3aa: CSVTSSANTGELFF; j_gene: TRBJ2-2; d_gene: -; v_gene: TRBV29-1
CDR3aa: CASSIGGRGNTGELFF; j_gene: TRBJ2-2; d_gene: -; v_gene: TRBV19
CDR3aa: CASSHLDRGRGGNQPQHF; j_gene: TRBJ1-5; d_gene: TRBD1; v_gene: TRBV3-1/TRBV3-2
CDR3aa: CASSESGGYNYGYTF; j_gene: TRBJ1-2; d_gene: -; v_gene: TRBV10-1